This record looks at one T cell receptor (beta chain) sequence and its context. What antigen it recognizes has not been identified. No qualities accompany the bases; no much larger clone lies one base away. Collaborating institutions collected whole blood in K2EDTA tubes following their own protocols. For TCRbeta analysis, collaborators shipped samples as frozen whole blood, isolated PBMCs, or DNA extracted from either of those sample types. TCRbeta CDR3 regions were amplified from genomic DNA by means of the immunoSEQ Assay, a bias-controlled multiplex PCR. Regarding the original processing steps: Within the assay, amplification of reference gene primers was used to estimate how many nucleated cells each sample contained. Sequence reads were collapsed and filtered to measure the absolute abundance of every unique TCRbeta CDR3 rearrangement. For each sample, productive Simpson clonality was calculated as the square root of Simpson's diversity index over productive rearrangements. The immuneACCESS repertoire file appears here via TCRdb, limited to in-frame rearrangements. These files lack a portion of the clones; in checked studies, under half of the deficit traces to unresolved V genes, and the cause of the others is not known. Clone size and the V and J calls come from that table; the DNA yielded D and trimming. This sample lists approximately 190,000 clones; more than 80% were detected once. The ten largest clones take up approximately 0.56% of the sample.

This entry comes from a study of blood T cell repertoires in COVID-19 (TCRdb year 2020). Background for the entire study: Samples covering the acute and convalescent phases of COVID-19 were provided by collaborators in the United States, Italy and Spain. Where HLA class I and class II types were available, the types were taken from metadata supplied by the sample provider, not from assay-based typing. Samples were obtained from the ongoing ImmuneRACE study (first 160 participants) and from about 1,300 subjects provided by 6 global collaborators. Sample metadata almost always included a de-identified subject ID, COVID-19 status, age in years and sex. The repertoires were released in a freely available public database intended as a resource for research on the immune response to SARS-CoV-2. Subjects who had been exposed to COVID-19, were actively infected with it, or had recovered from it provided the deeply sampled blood TCRbeta repertoires that made up the dataset. The prospective study material was composed of cDNA or gDNA derived from T cells, B-cell-depleted T cells, or PBMCs.

Study-wide conclusions, independent of this receptor: Clinical and demographic metadata were provided uncurated, with the amount varying by source and participant.

In the germline V gene (reference sequence), CDR1 corresponds to GTSNPN and CDR2 to SVGIG. The cysteine opens and the phenylalanine closes a CDR3 of 13 amino acids. The retained sequence is limited to the CDR3, 39 bases, with the frame set at the first base. Trimming at the junction amounts to 3 bases on V and 0 bases on J, and the germline ends lie 6 bases apart. Recombination linked TRBV30 to TRBJ1-3, with the D gene not confidently named. This receptor was taken from a man in his fifties or sixties with acute or convalescent COVID-19. The sequencing sample was made of peripheral blood. In nucleotide form, the sequence is TGTGCCTGGAGAACTATCTCTGGAAACACCATATATTTT. This gives the protein CAWRTISGNTIYF.